The 2 T cell receptor beta chains listed next were all sequenced from one sample in a study of blood T cell repertoires in COVID-19. Here immunoSEQ multiplex PCR was the method, and the copy in TCRdb shows in-frame clones only, minus some. Of 250,000 to 300,000 clones detected, approximately 82% appear once; the ten largest clones hold roughly 4.7%. Sequencing was done on a sample of PBMCs or T cells enriched from blood (not recorded which). The receptor set was obtained from a middle-aged man who had been exposed to COVID-19.

V is TRBV2 and J is TRBJ2-7; D is ambiguous. Germline CDR1 SNHLY, CDR2 FYNNEI. This CDR3 is 14 amino acids long. The germline V and J ends were trimmed by 6 bases and 3 bases, with 15 bases remaining between them. CDR3 bases: TGTGCCAGCAGGGAACATGCGGCCAACTACGAGCAGTACTTC. It translates to CASREHAANYEQYF.

This clone was seen once. V is TRBV19 and J is TRBJ2-7, with 7 bases matching TRBD1. Germline loops: CDR1 LNHDA, CDR2 SQIVND (reference sequence). V lost 5 bases and J lost 4; bases outside the gene matches: 8. The CDR3 sequence is 14 residues long. This CDR3 is CASSPRDSMYEQYF. CDR3 nucleotides: TGTGCCAGTAGTCCCCGGGACAGTATGTACGAGCAGTACTTC.